Described below is a single T cell receptor (beta chain) sequence and its context. It lacks a known antigen. No base-level quality is on record; no much larger clone is a single base apart. Taken with the paper, the label for time point translates to: progressive disease on ibrutinib. For TCR beta library preparation, roughly 2 micrograms of genomic DNA was extracted from cryopreserved PBMCs. Longitudinal blood samples from CLL patients on ibrutinib monotherapy were analyzed using high-throughput TCR beta sequencing. The patients took part in an open-label, single-center phase 2 trial of ibrutinib monotherapy. The data belong to a study of cytotoxic CD8 clonotypes in ibrutinib-treated CLL (dated by TCRdb to the early 2020s). A note on the overall study: The cohort was composed of 10 to 11 relapsed/refractory and about 15 treatment-naive patients; IGHV unmutated status was identified in about 17 patients. Responses were partial in approximately 24 patients and complete in 2; after median approximately 69 months follow-up, some 15 stayed in remission and around 12 progressed. Response samples were obtained after a median of around eleven months of treatment, with a range of about 6 to 36 months. An average of about 260,000 productive templates and 94,082 productive rearrangements was obtained per sample. Longitudinal samples were obtainable from about 30% of the roughly 90 participants in the trial. Cryopreserved peripheral blood mononuclear cells were obtained prior to treatment, at the time of response, and at either disease progression or sustained remission. Every remission and progressive disease sample was obtained while ibrutinib was still being received by the patients.

The goal of deep resolution MiSeq sequencing was a depth between 1 in 1 million and 1 in 200,000 T cells, and coverage averaged 10x per clonotype. The immunoSEQ hsTCRB Kit was used to generate TCR beta libraries. On the study's bioinformatics: The data were analyzed with ImmunoSEQ Analyzer and ImmunoSEQ Data Assistant, and V, D and J gene assignments followed IMGT definitions. Clonality was computed as one minus normalized Shannon entropy of productive rearrangement frequencies, ranging from 0 to 1. Public clonotype analysis was restricted to overrepresented clonotypes comprising at least 0.05% of each patient's repertoire. Thirteen repertoires from age-matched healthy donors, obtained from immuneACCESS, served as clonality controls. Not all clones reach the TCRdb copy of this immuneACCESS table, which keeps in-frame sequences only. Checked studies attribute under half of the gap to unresolved V genes and leave the rest unexplained. V and J calls and clone size come straight from that table; D and trimming were deduced from the DNA. The sample profile shows 150,000 to 200,000 clones; roughly 88% of them were found once. In total, the top ten clones hold roughly 3% of the sample.

The germline V gene encodes CDR1 DFQATT and CDR2 SNEGSKA (reference sequence). Spanning cysteine to phenylalanine, the CDR3 consists of 11 amino acids. Of all the DNA, just the CDR3 is kept, 33 bases in frame from base 1. The germline ends are 13 bases apart after V is trimmed by 8 bases and J by 6 bases. The paper's findings and limits, for the study overall: Clonality increased at ibrutinib response, stayed stable in sustained remission, and fell back toward baseline at progression. Public clonotypes were found to be uncommon and were observed to contract or remain stable during treatment; the increase in clonality was shown to reflect expansion of private clonotypes at ibrutinib response. Baseline clonality was found to be higher than that of age-matched healthy donors and was strongly correlated with circulating CD8+ T-cell counts. Lymph node repertoires were not examined, and the timing of sampling was not matched between patients in sustained remission and those whose disease progressed.

The sample was PBMCs, taken at disease progression, from a patient treated with ibrutinib. The clonotype comes from a human donor with chronic lymphocytic leukemia. The rearranged chain carries TRBV20-1 and TRBJ1-1, with the D segment identity uncertain. The DNA sequence reads TGCAGTCCTTCTGGGGTCGCTGAAGCTTTCTTT. Its protein reads: CSPSGVAEAFF.